A selection of T cell receptor beta chains follows, all from one sample in a study of vaccination and CD4 T cells after COVID-19. TCRdb recomputed calls from the PCR reads with MiXCR, one row per CDR3 protein. The table includes 20,000 to 25,000 distinct CDR3 sequences, about 46% detected once. Their cognate antigens are unknown. The source material was CD4+ T cells from blood, cultured in vitro, sampled about 7 months after SARS-CoV-2 vaccination. The source of these receptors is a human donor who had recovered from COVID-19. Both conserved end residues are part of each CDR3. The D gene is left open where the match is weak. Expanded clones are given a class, and other clones once, few, many or no size at all.

TRBD1	TRBV27	few	TRBJ1-2	CASSLSFGQGTYGYTF	TGTGCCAGCAGTTTATCGTTCGGACAGGGGACCTATGGCTACACCTTC
-	TRBV20-1	-	TRBJ2-5	CSAGVGTQYF	TGCAGTGCTGGAGTTGGGACCCAGTACTTC
TRBD1	TRBV6-5	few	TRBJ1-2	CASSLRQGPFTF	TGTGCCAGCAGTTTAAGACAGGGACCCTTCACCTTC
-	TRBV7-9	-	TRBJ1-1	CASSLQGGNTEAFF	TGTGCCAGCAGCTTACAGGGTGGGAACACTGAAGCTTTCTTT
TRBD2	TRBV7-9	-	TRBJ2-7	CASSLLAGEREQYF	TGTGCCAGCAGCTTACTAGCGGGAGAGCGCGAGCAGTACTTC
TRBD1	TRBV24-1	-	TRBJ2-5	CATSDRPGTGGGETQYF	TGTGCCACCAGTGATAGACCCGGGACAGGGGGCGGGGAGACCCAGTACTTC
-	TRBV7-9	-	TRBJ2-3	CASSLNSAGDTQYF	TGTGCCAGCAGCCTAAATTCGGCGGGAGATACGCAGTATTTT
-	TRBV7-2	few	TRBJ1-2	CASSLGLDYGYTF	TGTGCCAGCAGCCTAGGACTGGACTATGGCTACACCTTC
-	TRBV7-9	few	TRBJ1-1	CASSLGRRAFF	TGTGCCAGCAGCTTAGGTCGCCGAGCTTTCTTT
-	TRBV19	-	TRBJ1-5	CASSIHISNQPQHF	TGTGCCAGTAGTATTCACATTTCTAATCAGCCCCAGCATTTT
-	TRBV5-1	once	TRBJ2-5	CASSTGGQKQETQYF	TGCGCCAGCAGCACGGGGGGACAGAAACAAGAGACCCAGTACTTC
-	TRBV20-1	few	TRBJ1-2	CSALKGQVGQGYTF	TGCAGTGCTCTAAAAGGACAAGTCGGTCAGGGCTACACCTTC
TRBD1	TRBV24-1	once	TRBJ2-1	CATSPRGQGLGNEQFF	TGTGCCACCTCCCCCCGAGGACAGGGATTGGGGAATGAGCAGTTCTTC
-	TRBV20-1	few	TRBJ1-6	CSAKGQINSPLHF	TGCAGTGCTAAGGGGCAGATTAATTCACCCCTCCACTTT
-	TRBV6-1	-	TRBJ1-5	CASTEPDSVNQPQHF	TGTGCCAGCACCGAACCCGACAGTGTCAATCAGCCCCAGCATTTT
TRBD2	TRBV27	few	TRBJ2-7	CASSLSGGGLHEQYF	TGTGCCAGCAGTTTATCCGGCGGGGGGCTCCACGAGCAGTACTTC
TRBD2	TRBV7-9	-	TRBJ2-3	CASSTGLAGYTDTQYF	TGTGCCAGCAGCACGGGACTAGCGGGGTACACAGATACGCAGTATTTT
-	TRBV7-8	few	TRBJ2-3	CASSPGRPLDTQYF	TGTGCCAGCAGCCCGGGACGGCCCCTAGATACGCAGTATTTT
TRBD2	TRBV7-8	once	TRBJ2-7	CASSLETSWVAFQQYF	TGTGCCAGCAGCTTAGAGACTAGCTGGGTGGCTTTTCAGCAGTACTTC
-	TRBV20-1	-	TRBJ2-5	CSTSANLYQETQYF	TGCAGTACCAGTGCCAATTTGTACCAAGAGACCCAGTACTTC
-	TRBV7-3	-	TRBJ1-1	CASSYQVDTEAFF	TGTGCCAGCAGCTATCAGGTGGACACTGAAGCTTTCTTT
-	TRBV5-4	-	TRBJ1-1	CASSLDSATEAFF	TGTGCCAGCAGCTTGGACTCAGCAACTGAAGCTTTCTTT